Detailed here is one T cell receptor beta chain. TCRdb re-analysed the RT-PCR reads in MiXCR, keeping a single row per CDR3 protein. Of approximately 38,000 distinct CDR3 sequences in the sample, around a third were seen once. These data are taken from a study of patients and donors after allogeneic stem cell transplantation. Looked up from germline, CDR1 is SEHNR and CDR2 is FQNEAQ (reference sequence). The length of the CDR3 is 15 residues. The V end lost 1 base, the J end lost 3 bases, and 13 bases lay between the germline ends. This receptor was obtained from a human donor who was either an allogeneic HSCT recipient or a stem cell or donor lymphocyte infusion donor (not recorded which). It is not recorded whose cells these are; they may come from a transplant donor. The chain is built from TRBV7-9 and TRBJ2-7; a weak D match, TRBD1 (6 bases). The sequenced sample consisted of blood, either unsorted or a sorted T cell fraction (not recorded which). CDR3 nucleotide sequence: TGTGCCAGCAGCTTAGTATGGACAGCGAGCTACGAGCAGTACTTC. Translating it yields CASSLVWTASYEQYF.